Shown below are 31 T cell receptor beta chains from a single sample sequenced in a study of PD-L1 blockade in urothelial cancer. The time point is: peripheral blood 6 weeks after treatment start. Libraries were prepared by immunoSEQ multiplex PCR; TCRdb keeps only in-frame clonotypes and omits some of them. This table holds more than 60,000 clones, about nine tenths found once. This specimen was PBMCs, taken around atezolizumab (anti-PD-L1) treatment. All receptors come from a man aged 60 to 75 with urothelial cancer.

The J gene is TRBJ2-7, the V gene TRBV5-1; no reliable D call. Germline CDR1 reads SGHRS; CDR2 reads YFSETQ. The CDR3 has 14 amino acids. V dropped 0 bases and J dropped 2 bases, with 9 bases sitting between them. The CDR3: CASSLAHSAYEQYF. The CDR3 region has the DNA TGCGCCAGCAGCTTGGCGCATAGTGCCTACGAGCAGTACTTC.

V usage is TRBV5-1 and J usage is TRBJ2-5, with TRBD2 matching 7 bases. This CDR3 is built from 13 residues. Germline loops: CDR1 SGHRS, CDR2 YFSETQ. V shed 6 bases, J shed 2 bases, and the junction held 4 bases outside the gene matches. The CDR3 sequence is CASTDGRQETQYF. The CDR3 nucleotides are TGCGCCAGCACTGACGGGAGGCAAGAGACCCAGTACTTC.

In this sample, this clone turned up once. The genes are TRBV6-5 and TRBJ1-1; D gene ambiguous. The V gene's germline CDR1 is MNHEY and CDR2 SVGAGI. The CDR3 has 15 amino acids. V was trimmed by 2 bases and J by 1 base, leaving 11 bases between them. The CDR3 DNA reads TGTGCCAGCAGTTACGGGCGAAGTACGAACACTGAAGCTTTCTTT. Its protein is CASSYGRSTNTEAFF.

The chain has TRBV6-4 and TRBJ2-2; D uncertain. Germline assignment: CDR1 MRHNA and CDR2 SNTAGT. V gave up 4 bases and J gave up 2 bases, with 8 bases separating them. CDR3 length: 14 residues. CDR3 in amino acids: CASSAVANTGELFF. CDR3 coding DNA: TGTGCCAGCAGTGCAGTGGCAAACACCGGGGAGCTGTTTTTT.

The rearrangement uses TRBV12-5 and TRBJ2-5; D remains ambiguous. With 6 bases removed from V and 5 bases from J, the gap between germline ends came to 10 bases. Germline loops: CDR1 LGHNT, CDR2 FRNRAP. The CDR3 is 12 residues long. CDR3 in amino acids: CASGPRVETQYF. The CDR3 bases are TGTGCTAGTGGCCCTCGGGTGGAGACCCAGTACTTC.

This chain links TRBV18 with TRBJ2-1; 8 positions match TRBD2. The CDR3 is made up of 15 amino acids. The J segment lost 5 bases and the V segment lost 4 bases, leaving 7 bases of the junction unmatched. Germline V gives CDR1 KGHSH, CDR2 LQKENI. For the CDR3, the DNA is TGTGCCAGCTCACTCCGGGGGGGGAGACACAATGAGCAGTTCTTC. Translated, it gives CASSLRGGRHNEQFF. Using reference TRBV18 and TRBJ2-1 for the parts outside the CDR3, the full variable domain is NAGVMQNPRHLVRRRGQEARLRCSPMKGHSHVYWYRQLPEEGLKFMVYLQKENIIDESGMPKERFSAEFPKEGPSILRIQQVVRGDSAAYFCASSLRGGRHNEQFFGPGTRLTVL.

The chain carries TRBV7-9 and TRBJ1-3; D possibly corresponds to TRBD1 (5 bases). V lost 5 bases, J lost 3 bases, and 14 bases lay in between. In germline, CDR1 is SEHNR, CDR2 FQNEAQ (reference sequence). The CDR3 covers 15 residues. CDR3 protein: CASSLTGGVGNTIYF. The CDR3 bases are TGTGCCAGCAGCCTAACAGGAGGGGTTGGAAACACCATATATTTT.

The chain has TRBV5-1 and TRBJ1-5; a weak D match, TRBD1 (5 bases). This CDR3 comprises 14 residues. Germline assignment: CDR1 SGHRS and CDR2 YFSETQ. Trimming removed 4 bases from V and 8 bases from J, with 16 bases in between. CDR3 protein: CASSPWQGTEPQHF. CDR3 coding DNA: TGCGCCAGCAGCCCCTGGCAGGGAACTGAGCCCCAGCATTTT.

The rearrangement links TRBV5-8 to TRBJ2-7; TRBD1 matches at 8 bases. With V trimmed by 5 bases and J by 3 bases, 7 bases remained unmatched. This CDR3 is 14 amino acids long. The V gene's germline CDR1 is SGHTS and CDR2 YDEGEE. The CDR3 region has the DNA TGTGCCAGCAGACCATTTGGGACAGGCTACGAGCAGTACTTC. Protein: CASRPFGTGYEQYF.

This clone was picked up one time. The chain employs TRBV29-1 and TRBJ1-2; a weak D match, TRBD1 (5 bases). Trimming took off 5 bases at V and 6 bases at J, with 10 bases between the two ends. This CDR3 has 11 residues. The germline V gene has CDR1 SQVTM and CDR2 ANQGSEA. The CDR3 nucleotides read TGCAGCGTTTCGACGGGGGATGGCTACACCTTC. This gives the protein CSVSTGDGYTF.

The chain uses TRBV4-1 and TRBJ2-2; D unresolved. Trimming cost V 11 bases and J 2 bases, with 12 bases left between them. The germline V gene encodes CDR1 MGHRA and CDR2 YSYEKL. The CDR3 runs 13 residues. The CDR3 coding sequence is TGCGCCGTGGGTAGCTATAACACCGGGGAGCTGTTTTTT. Its protein is CAVGSYNTGELFF.

The V and J genes are TRBV11-2 and TRBJ1-3, with a possible D match to TRBD1 (6 bases). This CDR3 is 18 amino acids long. V was clipped by 1 base and J by 0 bases, with 16 bases between them. Germline V gene sequence: CDR1 SGHAT, CDR2 FQNNGV. As DNA, the CDR3 is TGTGCCAGCAGCTTAGTTAACAGGGTGGGGGACTCTGGAAACACCATATATTTT. Amino acid sequence: CASSLVNRVGDSGNTIYF.

The V and J genes are TRBV7-2 and TRBJ2-3; TRBD2 agrees at 8 bases. V dropped 1 base and J dropped 3; count of bases not matched to a gene: 12. The CDR3 is 18 amino acids. Germline V lookup: CDR1 SGHTA, CDR2 FQGNSA. Here the CDR3 DNA reads TGTGCCAGCAGCTTAGTCGGGACTAGGGCGGTGAGGACAGATACGCAGTATTTT. Translated: CASSLVGTRAVRTDTQYF.

This rearrangement joins TRBV19 to TRBJ2-7, with D maybe TRBD2 (6 bases). Trimming removed 6 bases at V and 3 bases at J, with 18 bases between. This CDR3 spans 15 amino acids. Germline loops: CDR1 LNHDA, CDR2 SQIVND (reference sequence). The CDR3: CASSPRPEGVYEQYF. The DNA of the CDR3 is TGTGCCAGTAGCCCCCGACCGGAGGGAGTCTACGAGCAGTACTTC.

The chain carries TRBV5-4 and TRBJ2-7; TRBD2 matches 12 bases. V gave up 0 bases and J gave up 2 bases; unmatched junction bases: 3. The CDR3 spans 16 residues. In germline, CDR1 is SGHNT, CDR2 YYREEE (reference sequence). The CDR3 is CASSLAASGGAYEQYF. CDR3 sequence (DNA): TGTGCCAGCAGCTTGGCGGCTAGCGGGGGGGCCTACGAGCAGTACTTC.

The V call is TRBV6-4, the J call TRBJ1-1; a weak D match, TRBD1 (5 bases). Trimming took 4 bases from V and 2 from J, leaving 14 bases between them. The CDR3 contains 15 residues. Germline-derived CDR1 and CDR2 are MRHNA and SNTAGT. The CDR3 nucleotides read TGTGCCAGCAGTGCCACGACAGACGCCAACACTGAAGCTTTCTTT. It yields the protein CASSATTDANTEAFF.

The chain combines TRBV5-1 with TRBJ2-3; perhaps TRBD1 as D (6 bases). V shed 4 bases and J shed 5 bases, with 14 bases lying between them. In germline, CDR1 is SGHRS, CDR2 YFSETQ. The CDR3 covers 14 residues. CDR3 sequence: CASSQTTGQDTQYF. Here the CDR3 DNA reads TGCGCCAGCAGCCAAACTACAGGGCAAGATACGCAGTATTTT.

The chain recombines TRBV18 with TRBJ1-4, with D perhaps matching TRBD1 (5 bases). This CDR3 has 15 residues. The germline gives CDR1 KGHSH, CDR2 LQKENI. V dropped 1 base and J dropped 8 bases, with 14 bases sitting between them. The CDR3 is CASSPLPGEQEKLFF. In nucleotides, the CDR3 is TGTGCCAGCTCACCACTTCCGGGGGAACAAGAAAAACTGTTTTTT.

The chain combines TRBV7-8 with TRBJ2-5, with a possible D match to TRBD2 (7 bases). CDR1 and CDR2 (germline): SGHVS, FQNEAQ. The CDR3 is made up of 15 amino acids. Trimming took off 5 bases at V and 1 base at J, with 14 bases between the two ends. The CDR3 loop is CASSEGGPGQETQYF. CDR3 coding DNA: TGTGCCAGCAGCGAGGGGGGGCCGGGCCAAGAGACCCAGTACTTC.

The chain couples TRBV11-3 to TRBJ1-4, with D possibly TRBD1 on 5 matching bases. The CDR3 consists of 15 residues. V lost 5 bases and J lost 8, with 18 bases in between. CDR1 is SGHNT, CDR2 YENEEA, per germline. Written as DNA, the CDR3 is TGTGCCAGCAGCCTGAGCAGGGTATTAGGCGAAAAACTGTTTTTT. Protein: CASSLSRVLGEKLFF.

This chain connects TRBV30 to TRBJ1-5; no firm D call. The CDR3 contains 13 residues. V lost 0 bases and J lost 5, with 8 bases in between. Looked up from germline, CDR1 is GTSNPN and CDR2 is SVGIG (reference sequence). Written as DNA, the CDR3 is TGTGCCTGGAGTGTAGGAGGTTATCAGCCCCAGCATTTT. It specifies CAWSVGGYQPQHF.

The rearrangement links TRBV7-2 to TRBJ1-2, with TRBD1 matching over 8 bases. CDR1 SGHTA and CDR2 FQGNSA come from the germline V gene. J lost 7 bases, V lost 4 bases, and 11 bases had no gene match. This CDR3 has 15 residues. The CDR3 bases are TGTGCCAGCAGCTCATCTGACAGGGGATGGGGTGGCTACACCTTC. The encoded protein is CASSSSDRGWGGYTF.

V usage is TRBV4-2 and J usage is TRBJ1-2; TRBD1 aligns across 7 bases. The CDR3 runs 14 residues. V lost 1 base and J lost 4; bases outside the gene matches: 3. Germline lookup yields CDR1 LGHNA and CDR2 YNFKEQ. This CDR3 reads CASSQGQGGYGYTF. CDR3 DNA sequence: TGTGCCAGCAGCCAAGGACAGGGTGGCTATGGCTACACCTTC.

CDR3 sequence reads: CASSTGLAGTTDTQYF. The DNA for the CDR3 is TGTGCCAGCAGCACAGGACTAGCGGGAACCACAGATACGCAGTATTTT. V is TRBV7-2 and J is TRBJ2-3; the match to TRBD2 covers 12 bases. V was pared by 5 bases and J by 2 bases, with 5 bases of the junction left unmatched. This CDR3 comprises 16 residues. Germline CDR1 reads SGHTA; CDR2 reads FQGNSA.

The chain recombines TRBV14 with TRBJ1-4, with a weak D call TRBD1 (6 bases). CDR1 is SGHDN and CDR2 is FVKESK in the germline V gene. The CDR3 covers 14 residues. V was trimmed by 6 bases and J by 1 base, leaving 9 bases between them. CDR3: CASRKGGTNEKLFF. Written as DNA, the CDR3 is TGTGCCAGCAGAAAAGGGGGAACTAATGAAAAACTGTTTTTT.

This chain joins TRBV30 and TRBJ1-5; no definite D call. Per germline, CDR1 GTSNPN and CDR2 SVGIG (reference sequence). The length of the CDR3 is 14 residues. V lost 0 bases, J lost 2 bases, and 8 bases lay in between. CDR3 residues: CAWSVGGGNQPQHF. For the CDR3, the DNA is TGTGCCTGGAGTGTAGGCGGGGGCAATCAGCCCCAGCATTTT.

This chain links TRBV27 with TRBJ1-1; TRBD1 aligns across 7 bases. The CDR3 has 14 amino acids. Germline lookup yields CDR1 MNHEY and CDR2 SMNVEV (reference sequence). J lost 7 bases, V lost 8 bases, and 13 bases had no gene match. For the CDR3, the DNA is TGTGCCAGCCGCGGACTGACAGGGCGAAGTGAAGCTTTCTTT. It is translated as CASRGLTGRSEAFF.

V gene TRBV10-3 combines with J gene TRBJ1-6, with D uncertain. CDR3 length: 15 residues. CDR1 is ENHRY, CDR2 SYGVKD, per germline. V was pared by 9 bases and J by 0 bases, with 12 bases between. CDR3 coding DNA: TGTGCCATTTCCGACGGGAGCTCCTATAATTCACCCCTCCACTTT. It encodes CAISDGSSYNSPLHF.

J is TRBJ1-5 and V is TRBV7-2, with D perhaps matching TRBD1 (5 bases). Between the trimmed V and J ends, which lost 2 bases and 7 bases, there was a span of 12 bases. Germline V lookup: CDR1 SGHTA, CDR2 FQGNSA. There are 14 residues in the CDR3. CDR3 protein: CASSLLGGRQPQHF. In DNA, the CDR3 is TGTGCCAGCAGCTTACTCGGGGGACGACAGCCCCAGCATTTT.

The rearrangement uses TRBV6-1 and TRBJ2-1; D unclear. The V gene's germline CDR1 is MNHNS and CDR2 SASEGT. The CDR3 is 15 residues long. Between the trimmed V and J ends, which lost 0 bases and 2 bases, there was a span of 8 bases. DNA for the CDR3: TGTGCCAGCAGTGAAGCGAGCCGAACCTACAATGAGCAGTTCTTC. Its protein product is CASSEASRTYNEQFF.

The genes are TRBV19 and TRBJ1-5; 10 nucleotides align to TRBD1. Germline CDR1 LNHDA, CDR2 SQIVND (reference sequence). V gave up 6 bases and J gave up 4 bases; unmatched junction bases: 6. This CDR3 region has 15 residues. In DNA form, the CDR3 reads TGTGCCAGTAGACCAGACAGGGGGCGAAATCAGCCCCAGCATTTT. As protein: CASRPDRGRNQPQHF. Full variable domain (missing parts from reference TRBV19 and TRBJ1-5): DGGITQSPKYLFRKEGQNVTLSCEQNLNHDAMYWYRQDPGQGLRLIYYSQIVNDFQKGDIAEGYSVSREKKESFPLTVTSAQKNPTAFYLCASRPDRGRNQPQHFGDGTRLSIL.